The 10 T cell receptor beta chains given below trace back to one sample, sequenced in a study of T cell responses to AZD1222 COVID-19 vaccine. The repertoire was sequenced with immunoSEQ multiplex PCR; TCRdb's copy has only in-frame clones and lacks some. Of 98,000 or so clones in the sample, about 89% were seen once. Source: peripheral blood, taken 28 days after the second dose of the MenACWY control vaccine. The source of these receptors is an adult who received the MenACWY meningococcal vaccine as a control.

DNA of the CDR3: TGTGCCAGCAGTCCCGCCCGACAGGGGGCAACGACCCAGTACTTC. It yields the protein CASSPARQGATTQYF. This chain links TRBV28 with TRBJ2-5; TRBD1 matches 10 bases. Trimming removed 5 bases from V and 7 bases from J; junction bases left unmatched: 10. Germline V gives CDR1 MDHEN, CDR2 SYDVKM. The CDR3 sequence is 15 residues long.

The chain joins TRBV27 to TRBJ2-7; D is undetermined. Germline V gives CDR1 MNHEY, CDR2 SMNVEV (reference sequence). CDR3 length: 13 amino acids. V was clipped by 8 bases and J by 0 bases, with 11 bases between them. The CDR3 DNA follows: TGTGCCAGCCGCCCGGCTCCCTCCTACGAGCAGTACTTC. Translated, it gives CASRPAPSYEQYF.

CDR3 residues: CASSARGILADTQYF. CDR3 DNA: TGTGCCAGCAGCGCCAGGGGCATTCTTGCGGATACGCAGTATTTT. The V call is TRBV7-9, the J call TRBJ2-3, with D perhaps matching TRBD1 (6 bases). Germline CDR1 reads SEHNR; CDR2 reads FQNEAQ (reference sequence). This CDR3 is 15 amino acids long. Trimming shortened V by 5 bases and J by 6 bases, and 18 bases separated the two germline ends.

The chain links TRBV14 to TRBJ2-4, with a possible D match to TRBD1 (6 bases). The CDR3 has 14 amino acids. Germline V CDR1 and CDR2: SGHDN, FVKESK. Between the trimmed V and J ends, which lost 1 base and 9 bases, there was a span of 13 bases. CDR3 nucleotide sequence: TGTGCCAGCAGCCAAGCACAGGGAAGCGGCATTCAGTACTTC. The encoded protein is CASSQAQGSGIQYF.

The table lists this clone with a count of one. V gene TRBV5-5 combines with J gene TRBJ1-2; weak D call: TRBD1 (6 bases). V was cut by 4 bases and J by 6 bases, with 16 bases left in between. Germline V gene data show CDR1 as SGHKS and CDR2 as YYEKEE (reference sequence). This CDR3 comprises 14 residues. CDR3 amino acids: CASSLSGTSDGYTF. CDR3 nucleotides: TGTGCCAGCAGCCTCTCCGGGACATCTGATGGCTACACCTTC. Variable domain in full (rest from reference TRBV5-5 and TRBJ1-2): DAGVTQSPTHLIKTRGQQVTLRCSPISGHKSVSWYQQVLGQGPQFIFQYYEKEERGRGNFPDRFSARQFPNYSSELNVNALLLGDSALYLCASSLSGTSDGYTFGSGTRLTVV.

This clone was observed a single time. The rearrangement uses TRBV5-4 and TRBJ1-2; D gene uncertain. Germline V CDR1 and CDR2: SGHNT, YYREEE (reference sequence). The CDR3 runs to 12 residues. Deletions cut 2 bases from V and 4 bases from J, with 6 bases between. Here the CDR3 DNA reads TGTGCCAGCAGCTTTGAGGTCTATGGCTACACCTTC. It codes for CASSFEVYGYTF.

This rearrangement joins TRBV11-2 to TRBJ2-3; 11 nucleotides align to TRBD2. V lost 5 bases and J lost 0; bases outside the gene matches: 10. The CDR3 loop spans 18 amino acids. Germline CDR1 reads SGHAT; CDR2 reads FQNNGV. The CDR3 protein is CASSPPWGLAASTDTQYF. For the CDR3, the DNA is TGTGCCAGCAGCCCCCCATGGGGACTAGCGGCAAGCACAGATACGCAGTATTTT.

This clone was observed a single time. The J gene is TRBJ1-2, the V gene TRBV18, with D possibly matching TRBD1 (5 bases). The germline CDR1 and CDR2 sequences are KGHSH and LQKENI. The CDR3 sequence is 13 residues long. The V end was cut by 1 base, the J end by 6 bases, with 9 bases between. CDR3 sequence reads: CASSPLQGNGYTF. In DNA, the CDR3 is TGTGCCAGCTCACCACTCCAGGGAAATGGCTACACCTTC.

The V call is TRBV4-2, the J call TRBJ1-3; tentatively, D is TRBD1 (5 bases). Germline CDR1 and CDR2: LGHNA and YNFKEQ. The length of the CDR3 is 15 residues. V shed 4 bases and J shed 1 base, with 11 bases lying between them. In DNA, the CDR3 is TGTGCCAGCAGCCGTTTGGGGGGATCTGGAAACACCATATATTTT. The encoded protein is CASSRLGGSGNTIYF.

As regards this clone: Other DNA sequences in this sample translate to the same CDR3. The chain combines TRBV6-2 or TRBV6-3 with TRBJ1-2; D uncertain. CDR1 is MNHEY and CDR2 is SVGEGT in the germline V gene. This CDR3 comprises 12 residues. Trimming took off 3 bases at V and 4 bases at J, with 6 bases between the two ends. CDR3 bases: TGTGCCAGCAGTTATGGACCCTATGGCTACACCTTC. It encodes CASSYGPYGYTF.